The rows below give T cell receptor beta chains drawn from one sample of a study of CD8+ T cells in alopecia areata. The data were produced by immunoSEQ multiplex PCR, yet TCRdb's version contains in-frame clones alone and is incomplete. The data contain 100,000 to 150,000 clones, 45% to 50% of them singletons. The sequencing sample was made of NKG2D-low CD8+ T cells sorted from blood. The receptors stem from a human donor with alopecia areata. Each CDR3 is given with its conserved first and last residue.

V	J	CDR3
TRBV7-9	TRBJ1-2	CASSLVNGYGYTF
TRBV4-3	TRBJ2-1	CASSQEKTSSRSENEQFF
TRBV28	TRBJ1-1	CASSSVGEAFF
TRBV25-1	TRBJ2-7	CASSAGAGVYEQYF
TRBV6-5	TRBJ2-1	CASSYSGLADEQFF
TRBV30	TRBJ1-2	CAWSTQGGGYGYTF
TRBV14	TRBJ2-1	CASSPGHNEQFF
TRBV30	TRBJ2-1	CAWILAGADEQFF
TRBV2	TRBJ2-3	CASCRTSGLTDTQYF
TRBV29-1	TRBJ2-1	CSVEWTPAGLVSSYNEQFF
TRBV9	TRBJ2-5	CASSVRGETQYF
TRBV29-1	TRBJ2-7	CSVVQEPYEQYF
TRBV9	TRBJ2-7	CASSEEAGSYEQYF
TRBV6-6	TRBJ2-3	CAGGFGVADTQYF
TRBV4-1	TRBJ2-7	CASSQGATSYEQYF
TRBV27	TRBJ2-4	CASSHEGAKNIQYF
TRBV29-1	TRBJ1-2	CSVSTTGTGVYEGYTF
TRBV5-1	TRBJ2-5	CASSLAGDEETQYF
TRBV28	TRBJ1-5	CASTLGQEPQHF
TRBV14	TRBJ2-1	CASSQVRFYNEQFF
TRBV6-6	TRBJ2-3	CASSYGSTDTQYF
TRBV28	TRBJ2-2	CASSFRRTGELFF
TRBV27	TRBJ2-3	CASSLSGRGKDTQYF
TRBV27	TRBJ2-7	CASSTGDEQYF
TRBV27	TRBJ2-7	CASSPRLIYEQYF
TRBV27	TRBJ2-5	CASAETQYF
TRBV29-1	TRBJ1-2	CSVDGGTLYGYTF
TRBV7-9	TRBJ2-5	CASSSRTGSPQETQYF
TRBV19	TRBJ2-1	CASSITAYNEQFF
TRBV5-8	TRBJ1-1	CASSLAGANTEAFF
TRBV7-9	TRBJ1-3	CASSLEGSGNTIYF
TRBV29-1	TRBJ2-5	CSVFDDRVLETQYF
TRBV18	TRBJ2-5	CASSPPWTGEETQYF
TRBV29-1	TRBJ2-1	CSVEDLGGRQFF
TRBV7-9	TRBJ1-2	CASSSQGRHGYTF
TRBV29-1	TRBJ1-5	CSVEEGIGQPQHF
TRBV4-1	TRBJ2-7	CASSQVNAEQYF
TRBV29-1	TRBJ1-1	CSVPSGPTEAFF
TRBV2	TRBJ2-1	CASIRSDYQFF
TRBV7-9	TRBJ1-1	CASSWDSSEAFF
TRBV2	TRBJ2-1	CASSKGLELQFF
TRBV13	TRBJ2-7	CASSFADPGTDSYEQYF
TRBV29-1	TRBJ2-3	CSAIPDTQYF
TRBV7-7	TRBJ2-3	CASSNGGGDTQYF
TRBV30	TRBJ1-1	CAWVPGQGNTEAFF
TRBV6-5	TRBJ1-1	CASSGAREAFF
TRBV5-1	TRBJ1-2	CASSPGHGYTF
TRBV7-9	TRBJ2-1	CASSLGNEQFF
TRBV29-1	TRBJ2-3	CSVTSGSSYTDTQYF
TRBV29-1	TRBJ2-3	CSVEARTGADTQYF
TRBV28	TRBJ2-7	CASRIQSSTGEQYF
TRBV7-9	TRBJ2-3	CASSRAQDRITDTQYF
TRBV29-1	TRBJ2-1	CSVGTSGMEQFF
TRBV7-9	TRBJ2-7	CASSKTAVGDGYEQYF
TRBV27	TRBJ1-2	CASSYTESTPGYTF